The T cell receptor (beta chain) under discussion was sequenced for a study of cytomegalovirus exposure and HLA in healthy donors. Study-wide findings and caveats: A later analysis revealed that TCR association rates differed between HLA loci, peaking at DRB1 and bottoming out at HLA-C. The study found most TCR sequences rare, yet found some public TCRs in many donors.

Amplification used 60 Vbeta primers and 13 Jbeta primers. Here immunoSEQ multiplex PCR was the method, and the copy in TCRdb shows in-frame clones only, minus some. The data hold over 90,000 clones, with approximately 76% observed a single time. Trimming shortened V by 4 bases and J by 4 bases, and 14 bases separated the two germline ends. The CDR3 has 15 residues. From germline, CDR1 is MNHEY and CDR2 SVGAGI. Only a few counts were recorded for this clone. The antigen is undetermined. The sequence was collected from an older woman in good health and CMV-seropositive. The rearrangement joins TRBV6-5 to TRBJ2-1, with D tentatively TRBD2 (5 bases). The sample taken for sequencing was PBMCs. The CDR3 nucleotides read TGTGCCAGCAGTTTCCGGCGGGCAAGGTACAATGAGCAGTTCTTC. Its protein is CASSFRRARYNEQFF.